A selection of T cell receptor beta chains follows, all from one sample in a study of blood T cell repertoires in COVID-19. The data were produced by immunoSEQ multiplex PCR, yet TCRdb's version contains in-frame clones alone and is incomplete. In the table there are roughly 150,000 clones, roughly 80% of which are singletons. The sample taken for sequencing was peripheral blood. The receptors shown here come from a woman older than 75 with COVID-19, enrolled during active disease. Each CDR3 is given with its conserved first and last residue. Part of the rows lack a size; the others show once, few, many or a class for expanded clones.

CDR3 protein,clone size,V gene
CASGGSMQDTQYF,.,TRBV7-9
CASSLTGTGIGQYF,few,TRBV11-3
CASSSAPGLDTEAFF,.,TRBV7-2
CASTPLHRHTEAFF,.,TRBV6-5
CASSLQMNTEAFF,.,TRBV7-8
CASSPLQRYGYTF,once,TRBV6-5
CASSRDSWYEQYF,.,TRBV9
CASSTNRNTEAFF,.,TRBV28
CASSPARLREQPQHF,.,TRBV6-5
CASSPEGAFSYNEQFF,.,TRBV6-2/TRBV6-3
CASSWYGNEQFF,.,TRBV6-2/TRBV6-3
CATSDSGQGDTEAFF,.,TRBV24-1
CASSQEGRVSYNEQFF,.,TRBV3-1/TRBV3-2
CASSLGGAPTGELFF,.,TRBV5-1
CASSLVQGSTEAFF,.,TRBV5-1
CASRSGANYGYTF,.,TRBV3-1/TRBV3-2
CASSVGGAATNEKLFF,.,TRBV6-1
CASSLVAGNTEAFF,.,TRBV5-1
CASSPEVAYEQYF,once,TRBV3-1/TRBV3-2
CASQPAGDSNQPQHF,.,TRBV28
CASSPTGTSQSYEQYF,.,TRBV5-1
CASSFRTKGRNEAFF,.,TRBV7-9
CASSQLGVRSSYNEQFF,once,TRBV4-1
CASSLAPRGWNEQFF,.,TRBV28
CATSDSRQGRPETQYF,many,TRBV24-1
CASSRDSPNQPQHF,.,TRBV7-9
CASSFFRQGSYEQYF,.,TRBV19
CASSRSNTGAGANVLTF,.,TRBV14
CASISGFGGEGQPQHF,.,TRBV6-4
CASRTTAGIETQYF,.,TRBV2
CASSLRQGGFF,.,TRBV12-3/TRBV12-4
CASSFSNEQFF,.,TRBV28
CASSLTGGARQPQHF,.,TRBV4-1
CASSPRDRDRGYTF,.,TRBV7-9
CASSMNGQSNTEAFF,.,TRBV27
CASSLERDRSMF,.,TRBV5-4
CASSRPGLGEVETQYF,.,TRBV6-2/TRBV6-3
CASSSPTVSGNTIYF,.,TRBV6-2/TRBV6-3